Listed below are T cell receptor beta chains from one sample, sequenced in a study of blood T cell repertoires in COVID-19. Assay used: immunoSEQ multiplex PCR; TCRdb lists only in-frame clones, some missing. Seen here are more than 350,000 clones, about 89% observed once, and the top ten hold around 2.8%. The sample comprised peripheral blood. The source is a woman in her 30s with COVID-19, enrolled during active disease. CDR3s include the opening cysteine and the closing phenylalanine or tryptophan. A D gene is named only where the DNA matches it firmly. Clone size is stated in some rows and not others, as once, few, many or a class when expanded.

.	TRBV11-2	.	TRBJ1-1	CASSLEGAGVRTEAFF	TGTGCCAGCAGCTTAGAGGGGGCAGGGGTTCGGACTGAAGCTTTCTTT
.	TRBV28	TRBD1	TRBJ2-7	CAVKGGTGGVEQYF	TGTGCCGTAAAGGGGGGGACAGGGGGAGTCGAGCAGTACTTC
many	TRBV6-5	.	TRBJ2-1	CASRRIADYNEQFF	TGTGCCAGCCGCCGGATAGCCGATTACAATGAGCAGTTCTTC
.	TRBV6-5	TRBD1	TRBJ2-5	CASRPTGGIQETQYF	TGTGCCAGCAGACCAACAGGGGGTATTCAAGAGACCCAGTACTTC
.	TRBV6-5	.	TRBJ1-2	CASSYTPPVGDYGYTF	TGTGCCAGCAGTTACACTCCCCCCGTGGGAGACTATGGCTACACCTTC
.	TRBV5-5	TRBD1	TRBJ2-3	CASSKGQTAGDTQYF	TGTGCCAGCAGCAAGGGACAGACTGCAGGGGATACGCAGTATTTT
.	TRBV20-1	.	TRBJ1-2	CSAPLVGYTF	TGCAGTGCCCCCCTTGTCGGCTACACCTTC
once	TRBV2	TRBD2	TRBJ2-3	CASRRLGTSGVQDTQYF	TGTGCCAGCAGGAGGCTCGGGACTAGCGGGGTTCAAGATACGCAGTATTTT
.	TRBV24-1	.	TRBJ2-3	CATSDPQGLSTDTQYF	TGTGCCACCAGTGATCCCCAGGGGCTCAGCACAGATACGCAGTATTTT
few	TRBV6-5	.	TRBJ1-2	CATGPLGLYGYTF	TGTGCCACCGGGCCCTTGGGGCTATATGGCTACACCTTC
.	TRBV3-1/TRBV3-2	TRBD2	TRBJ2-2	CASSQALGGGTGELFF	TGTGCCAGCAGCCAAGCGCTCGGCGGGGGTACCGGGGAGCTGTTTTTT
once	TRBV4-3	TRBD1	TRBJ1-4	CASSQGDRGSVEKLFF	TGCGCCAGCAGCCAAGGAGACAGGGGCAGTGTTGAAAAACTGTTTTTT
.	TRBV5-6	.	TRBJ1-2	CASSLGRRSRYYGYTF	TGTGCCAGCAGCTTGGGCAGGCGATCTCGATACTATGGCTACACCTTC
.	TRBV24-1	TRBD2	TRBJ2-1	CATSALGLAHNEQFF	TGTGCCACCAGTGCCCTGGGACTAGCCCACAATGAGCAGTTCTTC
.	TRBV2	TRBD1	TRBJ1-2	CASVGQGNYGYTF	TGTGCCAGCGTTGGACAGGGTAACTATGGCTACACCTTC
few	TRBV5-4	TRBD1	TRBJ1-1	CASSLGGQYNTEAFF	TGTGCCAGCAGCCTCGGGGGACAGTATAACACTGAAGCTTTCTTT
.	TRBV11-2	.	TRBJ2-3	CASSLDPSGGIDTQYF	TGTGCCAGCAGCTTAGATCCTTCGGGGGGCATAGATACGCAGTATTTT
.	TRBV28	.	TRBJ2-5	CASSPGTHPQETQYF	TGTGCCAGCAGTCCGGGGACTCATCCCCAAGAGACCCAGTACTTC
.	TRBV6-2/TRBV6-3	TRBD2	TRBJ2-3	CASSWAGGDTQYF	TGTGCCAGCAGTTGGGCGGGGGGAGATACGCAGTATTTT
.	TRBV5-4	.	TRBJ2-5	CASSLQNAGRQETQYF	TGTGCCAGCAGCTTGCAAAACGCTGGGAGACAAGAGACCCAGTACTTC
.	TRBV7-2	.	TRBJ2-2	CASSLGGGPNTGELFF	TGTGCCAGCAGCTTGGGCGGGGGCCCGAACACCGGGGAGCTGTTTTTT
.	TRBV19	.	TRBJ1-3	CASSILLTVSGNTIYF	TGTGCCAGTAGTATATTGTTGACAGTCTCTGGAAACACCATATATTTT
.	TRBV5-1	.	TRBJ1-3	CASSLKQNPGTWLDGNTIYF	TGCGCCAGCAGCTTGAAGCAAAATCCAGGAACGTGGTTAGATGGAAACACCATATATTTT
.	TRBV15	TRBD2	TRBJ2-1	CATSRDRVAGNSYNEQFF	TGTGCCACCAGCAGAGATAGGGTAGCGGGAAATTCCTACAATGAGCAGTTCTTC
.	TRBV7-8	TRBD1	TRBJ2-1	CASSSAVTGTGAYNEQFF	TGTGCCAGCAGTTCCGCCGTCACCGGGACAGGGGCCTACAATGAGCAGTTCTTC
.	TRBV9	.	TRBJ1-6	CASNRPNSPLHF	TGTGCCAGTAACAGGCCCAATTCACCCCTCCACTTT
.	TRBV24-1	TRBD2	TRBJ2-2	CATSDPGGLSNGELFF	TGTGCCACCAGTGATCCGGGAGGCCTTAGTAACGGGGAGCTGTTTTTT
.	TRBV9	TRBD1	TRBJ1-1	CASSVASRQGPGTEAFF	TGTGCCAGCAGCGTAGCTTCTAGACAGGGGCCGGGGACTGAAGCTTTCTTT
once	TRBV5-4	TRBD2	TRBJ2-7	CASSFSGGGDEQYF	TGTGCCAGCAGCTTTAGCGGGGGAGGTGACGAGCAGTACTTC
.	TRBV6-6	.	TRBJ1-5	CASSYRGGNQPQHF	TGTGCCAGCAGTTACCGGGGAGGCAATCAGCCCCAGCATTTT
.	TRBV11-2	.	TRBJ1-4	CASSQQTVTNEKLFF	TGTGCCAGCAGCCAACAGACAGTGACTAATGAAAAACTGTTTTTT
.	TRBV12-5	.	TRBJ2-5	CASGPGQLQETQYF	TGTGCTAGTGGTCCAGGACAGCTACAAGAGACCCAGTACTTC